A selection of T cell receptor beta chains follows, all from one sample in a study of T cells in Graves' hyperthyroidism and ophthalmopathy. From the multiplex PCR reads, TCRdb called clonotypes with MiXCR, one entry per CDR3 protein. The data show hundreds of thousands of distinct CDR3 sequences, approximately 44% seen once. Sequencing was carried out using peripheral blood or thyroid tissue (not recorded which). Source of these receptors: a woman aged 18-29 years with Graves' hyperthyroidism. Each CDR3 is given with its conserved first and last residue. Fields, in order: D gene, V gene, clone size, J gene, CDR3 protein, CDR3 DNA. A D gene is named only where the DNA matches it firmly. Not all rows give a size; the values are once, few, many and, for expanded clones, a class.

d_call: -
v_call: TRBV7-2
clone_size: -
j_call: TRBJ1-5
cdr3_aa: CASRGPTRGQPQHF
cdr3_nt: TGTGCCAGCAGGGGGCCAACCAGGGGTCAGCCCCAGCATTTT

d_call: TRBD1
v_call: TRBV2
clone_size: -
j_call: TRBJ1-2
cdr3_aa: CASADRGDGYTF
cdr3_nt: TGTGCCAGCGCGGACAGGGGCGATGGCTACACCTTC

d_call: -
v_call: TRBV5-1
clone_size: -
j_call: TRBJ1-1
cdr3_aa: CASSSVGASTEAFF
cdr3_nt: TGCGCCAGCAGTTCGGTAGGGGCGAGCACTGAAGCTTTCTTT

d_call: -
v_call: TRBV11-1
clone_size: few
j_call: TRBJ2-7
cdr3_aa: CASSYLASYEQYF
cdr3_nt: TGTGCCAGCAGCTACCTTGCATCCTACGAGCAGTACTTC

d_call: -
v_call: TRBV29-1
clone_size: -
j_call: TRBJ1-2
cdr3_aa: CSLSAGDYGYTF
cdr3_nt: TGCAGCTTATCGGCAGGGGACTATGGCTACACCTTC

d_call: -
v_call: TRBV19
clone_size: -
j_call: TRBJ2-7
cdr3_aa: CASSSPMDKAYEQYF
cdr3_nt: TGTGCCAGTAGTAGCCCCATGGACAAGGCCTACGAGCAGTACTTC

d_call: -
v_call: TRBV11-2
clone_size: -
j_call: TRBJ1-2
cdr3_aa: CASSRRTRDEGYTF
cdr3_nt: TGTGCCAGCAGCCGCCGGACAAGGGACGAGGGCTACACCTTC

d_call: -
v_call: TRBV9
clone_size: few
j_call: TRBJ1-2
cdr3_aa: CASSPYTF
cdr3_nt: TGTGCCAGCAGCCCCTACACCTTC

d_call: TRBD1
v_call: TRBV2
clone_size: many
j_call: TRBJ1-4
cdr3_aa: CASNTLGGAANEKLFF
cdr3_nt: TGTGCCAGCAATACCTTAGGGGGCGCAGCTAATGAAAAACTGTTTTTT

d_call: -
v_call: TRBV7-2
clone_size: -
j_call: TRBJ2-5
cdr3_aa: CASSFAGPETQYF
cdr3_nt: TGTGCCAGCAGCTTCGCAGGCCCAGAGACCCAGTACTTC

d_call: -
v_call: TRBV7-3
clone_size: many
j_call: TRBJ1-1
cdr3_aa: CASSKHRGTEAFF
cdr3_nt: TGTGCCAGCAGCAAACACCGGGGCACTGAAGCTTTCTTT

d_call: TRBD1
v_call: TRBV7-9
clone_size: -
j_call: TRBJ1-4
cdr3_aa: CASSQDGTGGEKLFF
cdr3_nt: TGCGCCAGCAGCCAAGATGGGACAGGGGGGGAAAAACTGTTTTTT

d_call: TRBD1
v_call: TRBV25-1
clone_size: -
j_call: TRBJ1-2
cdr3_aa: CASRGDSRGYTF
cdr3_nt: TGTGCCAGCAGAGGGGACAGCCGCGGCTACACCTTC

d_call: TRBD1
v_call: TRBV3-1
clone_size: many
j_call: TRBJ1-4
cdr3_aa: CASSQTDREDEKLFF
cdr3_nt: TGTGCCAGCAGCCAAACCGACAGGGAGGACGAAAAACTGTTTTTT

d_call: -
v_call: TRBV7-9
clone_size: -
j_call: TRBJ2-2
cdr3_aa: CASSLAPRLSANTGELFF
cdr3_nt: TGTGCCAGCAGCTTAGCGCCAAGGCTAAGCGCGAACACCGGGGAGCTGTTTTTT

d_call: TRBD1
v_call: TRBV7-6
clone_size: -
j_call: TRBJ1-2
cdr3_aa: CASSTQGQGYGYTF
cdr3_nt: TGTGCCAGCAGCACACAGGGACAGGGGTATGGCTACACCTTC

d_call: -
v_call: TRBV29-1
clone_size: many
j_call: TRBJ2-7
cdr3_aa: CSVVTGIDEQYF
cdr3_nt: TGCAGCGTTGTTACAGGGATAGACGAGCAGTACTTC

d_call: TRBD1
v_call: TRBV12-3/TRBV12-4
clone_size: few
j_call: TRBJ1-2
cdr3_aa: CASNQDRGNYGYTF
cdr3_nt: TGTGCCAGCAACCAGGACAGGGGTAACTATGGCTACACCTTC

d_call: -
v_call: TRBV7-8
clone_size: -
j_call: TRBJ2-5
cdr3_aa: CASPIGETQYF
cdr3_nt: TGTGCCAGCCCCATTGGGGAGACCCAGTACTTC

d_call: -
v_call: TRBV25-1
clone_size: once
j_call: TRBJ1-2
cdr3_aa: CASTVGVNGYTF
cdr3_nt: TGTGCCAGCACAGTTGGGGTAAATGGCTACACCTTC

d_call: -
v_call: TRBV19
clone_size: -
j_call: TRBJ2-5
cdr3_aa: CASSSRPGETQYF
cdr3_nt: TGTGCCAGTAGTTCCCGCCCTGGGGAGACCCAGTACTTC

d_call: -
v_call: TRBV2
clone_size: many
j_call: TRBJ2-5
cdr3_aa: CASNGGKETQYF
cdr3_nt: TGTGCCAGCAACGGCGGGAAAGAGACCCAGTACTTC

d_call: -
v_call: TRBV15
clone_size: -
j_call: TRBJ2-2
cdr3_aa: CATRLRADTGELFF
cdr3_nt: TGTGCCACCAGGCTGAGGGCCGACACCGGGGAGCTGTTTTTT

d_call: -
v_call: TRBV7-8
clone_size: many
j_call: TRBJ2-7
cdr3_aa: CASSLAAASYEQYF
cdr3_nt: TGTGCCAGCAGCTTAGCGGCCGCCTCCTACGAGCAGTACTTC

d_call: -
v_call: TRBV2
clone_size: -
j_call: TRBJ1-2
cdr3_aa: CASTEGTDGYTF
cdr3_nt: TGTGCCAGCACCGAGGGCACGGATGGCTACACCTTC

d_call: -
v_call: TRBV5-6
clone_size: -
j_call: TRBJ1-6
cdr3_aa: CASSRGPLATLTPLHF
cdr3_nt: TGTGCCAGCAGCCGCGGGCCCTTGGCAACCTTGACACCCCTCCACTTT

d_call: TRBD1
v_call: TRBV14
clone_size: -
j_call: TRBJ1-1
cdr3_aa: CASSDREGPEAFF
cdr3_nt: TGTGCCAGCAGCGACAGGGAAGGCCCTGAAGCTTTCTTT

d_call: TRBD1
v_call: TRBV2
clone_size: -
j_call: TRBJ1-1
cdr3_aa: CASRTGTADKKAFF
cdr3_nt: TGTGCCAGCAGGACCGGGACAGCTGACAAGAAGGCTTTCTTT

d_call: TRBD2
v_call: TRBV5-1
clone_size: -
j_call: TRBJ2-7
cdr3_aa: CASSLFGRAGPYEQYF
cdr3_nt: TGCGCCAGCAGCTTGTTCGGGAGGGCCGGGCCCTACGAGCAGTACTTC

d_call: -
v_call: TRBV7-9
clone_size: -
j_call: TRBJ1-4
cdr3_aa: CASSSTGLREKLFF
cdr3_nt: TGTGCCAGCAGCTCTACAGGGTTAAGGGAAAAACTGTTTTTT

d_call: -
v_call: TRBV20-1
clone_size: -
j_call: TRBJ1-5
cdr3_aa: CSARRTDSNQPQHF
cdr3_nt: TGCAGTGCTAGACGGACGGATAGCAATCAGCCCCAGCATTTT